This T cell receptor beta chain derives from a study of blood T cell repertoires in COVID-19. Overall study context: Specimens from acute and convalescent COVID-19 originated in the United States, Italy and Spain.

Original data processing: Amplification of reference gene primers provided the estimated nucleated cell counts. Clones were read by immunoSEQ multiplex PCR, and TCRdb kept only the in-frame ones, dropping some. The V and J calls and clone size are taken from that table; D and trimming were inferred from the DNA. In the table there are around 230,000 clones, 84% of which are singletons. The germline V gene encodes CDR1 SGDLS and CDR2 YYNGEE. The ends were cut back, 2 bases at V and 5 bases at J, with 10 bases in the middle. The CDR3 spans 13 residues. The genes are TRBV9 and TRBJ1-1; D call uncertain. Sequencing used peripheral blood. The receptor was isolated from a middle-aged man who had recovered from COVID-19. The CDR3 DNA sequence: TGTGCCAGCAGCGTGGCGGATGGGACTGAAGCTTTCTTT. Translating it yields CASSVADGTEAFF.